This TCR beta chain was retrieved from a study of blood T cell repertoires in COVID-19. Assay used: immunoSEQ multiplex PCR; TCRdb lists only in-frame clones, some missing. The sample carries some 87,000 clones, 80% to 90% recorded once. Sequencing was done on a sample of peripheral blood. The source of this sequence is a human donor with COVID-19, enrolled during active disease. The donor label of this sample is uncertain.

CDR3 in DNA: TGTGCCAGCAGTTACTCGGACTACTATGGCTACACCTTC. Translated: CASSYSDYYGYTF. The rearrangement joins TRBV6-5 to TRBJ1-2; D is unresolved. Germline V gives CDR1 MNHEY, CDR2 SVGAGI. CDR3 size: 13 residues. V shed 0 bases and J shed 3 bases, with 5 bases lying between them.